This T cell receptor beta chain was sequenced for a study of T cell responses to AZD1222 COVID-19 vaccine. Sequenced by immunoSEQ multiplex PCR; TCRdb stores in-frame clones only, minus some. The table has about 97,000 clones, around nine tenths seen once; the top ten hold under 8.5%. The study, taken as a whole, reports: Possibly, clonal diversity was underestimated; donors were largely white British and included more females. Nearly half of the spike-specific TCRs reportedly recognize variant regions that carry no mutations. Spike-specific TCR repertoires showed rising breadth and depth after two AZD1222 doses. With dominance at 160-218 and 743-854, vaccine-associated CD4 TCRs spanned spike.

The ends lost 0 bases at V and 1 base at J; junction bases unmatched: 11. The CDR3 totals 18 residues. In germline, CDR1 is PRHDT, CDR2 FYEKMQ (reference sequence). About this clone: The antigen is undetermined.

This specimen was peripheral blood, taken on day 0 of AZD1222 vaccination. The V call is TRBV13, the J call TRBJ1-2, with 7 bases matching TRBD1. This sequence was found in an adult in good health. CDR3 residues: CASSLGSPGDRRNYGYTF. CDR3 nucleotides: TGTGCCAGCAGCTTAGGATCACCGGGGGACAGACGTAACTATGGCTACACCTTC.